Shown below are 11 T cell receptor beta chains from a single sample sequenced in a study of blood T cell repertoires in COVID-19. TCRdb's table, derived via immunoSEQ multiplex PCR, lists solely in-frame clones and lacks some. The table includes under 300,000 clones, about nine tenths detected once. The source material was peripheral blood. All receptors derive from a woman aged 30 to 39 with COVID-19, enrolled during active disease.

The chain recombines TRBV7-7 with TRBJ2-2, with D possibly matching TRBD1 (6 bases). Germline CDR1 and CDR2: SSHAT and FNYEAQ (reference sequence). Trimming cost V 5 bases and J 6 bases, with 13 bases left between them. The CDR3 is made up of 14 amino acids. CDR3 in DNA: TGTGCCAGCAGCCCAGGGACATTTGCCGGGGAGCTGTTTTTT. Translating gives CASSPGTFAGELFF.

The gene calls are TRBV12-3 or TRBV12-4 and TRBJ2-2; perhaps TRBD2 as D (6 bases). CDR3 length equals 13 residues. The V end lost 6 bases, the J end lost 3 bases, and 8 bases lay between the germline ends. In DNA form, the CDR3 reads TGTGCCAGCAGCCCGGGAGACACCGGGGAGCTGTTTTTT. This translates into CASSPGDTGELFF.

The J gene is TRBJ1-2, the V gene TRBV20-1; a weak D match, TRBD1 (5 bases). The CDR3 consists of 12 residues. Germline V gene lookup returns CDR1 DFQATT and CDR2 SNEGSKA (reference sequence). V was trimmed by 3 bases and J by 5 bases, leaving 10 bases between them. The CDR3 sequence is CSASRAGYGYTF. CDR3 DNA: TGCAGTGCTAGTCGGGCAGGGTATGGCTACACCTTC.

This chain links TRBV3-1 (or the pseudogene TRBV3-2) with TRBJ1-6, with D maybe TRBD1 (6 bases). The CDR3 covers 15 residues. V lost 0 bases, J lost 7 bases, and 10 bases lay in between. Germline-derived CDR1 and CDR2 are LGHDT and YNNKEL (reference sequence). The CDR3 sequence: CASSQEDRPNSPLHF. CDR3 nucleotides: TGTGCCAGCAGCCAAGAGGACAGACCAAATTCACCCCTCCACTTT.

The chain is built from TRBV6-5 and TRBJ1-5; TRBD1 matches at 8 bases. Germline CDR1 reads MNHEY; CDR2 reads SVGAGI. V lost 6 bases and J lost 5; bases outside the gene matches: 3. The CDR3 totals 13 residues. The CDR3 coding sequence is TGTGCCAGCAGCAACAGGGGGGATCAGCCCCAGCATTTT. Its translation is CASSNRGDQPQHF.

Here the CDR3 DNA reads TGTGCCGGGGGACAGGGACAGGGGTATGGCTACACCTTC. Protein sequence: CAGGQGQGYGYTF. This rearrangement joins TRBV7-9 to TRBJ1-2; TRBD1 matches 10 bases. This CDR3 comprises 13 residues. CDR1 and CDR2 from the germline V gene are SEHNR and FQNEAQ (reference sequence). Unmatched junction bases numbered 8, after V lost 11 bases and J lost 5 bases.

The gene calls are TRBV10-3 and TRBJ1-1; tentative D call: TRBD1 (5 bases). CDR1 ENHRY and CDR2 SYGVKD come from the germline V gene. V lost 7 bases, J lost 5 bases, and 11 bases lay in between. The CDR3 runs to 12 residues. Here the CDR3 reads CAIKGLGTEAFF. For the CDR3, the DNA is TGTGCCATCAAGGGGTTGGGGACTGAAGCTTTCTTT.

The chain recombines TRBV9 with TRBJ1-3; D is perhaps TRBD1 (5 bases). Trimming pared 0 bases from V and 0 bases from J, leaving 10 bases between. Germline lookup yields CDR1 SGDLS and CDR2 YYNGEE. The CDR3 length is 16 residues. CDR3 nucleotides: TGTGCCAGCAGCGTAGATCAGGGACTCTCTGGAAACACCATATATTTT. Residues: CASSVDQGLSGNTIYF.

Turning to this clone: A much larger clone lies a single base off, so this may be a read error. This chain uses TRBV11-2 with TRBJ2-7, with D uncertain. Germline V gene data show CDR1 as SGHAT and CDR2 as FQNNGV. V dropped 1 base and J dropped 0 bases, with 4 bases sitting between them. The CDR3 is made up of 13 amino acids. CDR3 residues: CASSLVSSYEQYF. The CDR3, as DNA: TGTGCCAGCAGCTTAGTCAGCTCCTACGAGCAGTACTTC.

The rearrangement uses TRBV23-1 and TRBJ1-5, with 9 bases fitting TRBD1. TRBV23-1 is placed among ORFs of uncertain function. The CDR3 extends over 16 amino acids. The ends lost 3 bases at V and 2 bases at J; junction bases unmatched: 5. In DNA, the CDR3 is TGCGCCAGCAGTCAGGGCTGGACAGGGGGCAATCAGCCCCAGCATTTT. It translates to CASSQGWTGGNQPQHF.

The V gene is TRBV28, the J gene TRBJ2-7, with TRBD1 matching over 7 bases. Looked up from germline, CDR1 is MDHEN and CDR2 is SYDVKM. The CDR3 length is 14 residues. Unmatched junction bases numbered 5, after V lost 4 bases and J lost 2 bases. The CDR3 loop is CASSWRGTAYEQYF. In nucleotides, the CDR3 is TGTGCCAGCAGTTGGCGTGGGACAGCCTACGAGCAGTACTTC.